The 15 T cell receptor beta chains presented below share a single source sample, sequenced in a study of molecular identifiers for immune sequencing clone quantification. MiXCR, run by TCRdb on the PCR reads, gives a single entry per CDR3 protein. The data show approximately 550,000 distinct CDR3 sequences, about 25% seen once. The sample was naive CD8+ T cells from blood, with Jurkat cell RNA spiked in. Regarding subset: FACS-sorted CD8+CD4-CCR7+CD45RA+ naive T cells. The receptors originated from a human donor in good health. Some libraries in this study had Jurkat cell RNA spiked in.

This clonotype was observed many times. This rearrangement joins TRBV4-3 to TRBJ2-1; tentatively, D is TRBD2 (5 bases). Germline V gene data show CDR1 as LGHNA and CDR2 as YSLEER. Trimming shortened V by 0 bases and J by 5 bases, and 8 bases separated the two germline ends. CDR3 length: 14 residues. The CDR3 loop reads CASSQEDGDNEQFF. The CDR3 DNA reads TGCGCCAGCAGCCAAGAGGACGGGGACAATGAGCAGTTCTTC.

The V gene is TRBV12-3 or TRBV12-4, the J gene TRBJ2-2; 7 positions agree with TRBD1. The CDR3 loop spans 13 amino acids. J lost 7 bases, V lost 7 bases, and 6 bases had no gene match. The CDR3 coding sequence is TGTGCCAGCATCCAAGGGGGCAGCGGGGAGCTGTTTTTT. Protein: CASIQGGSGELFF.

The chain links TRBV29-1 to TRBJ1-2; D gene uncertain. Germline V gene lookup returns CDR1 SQVTM and CDR2 ANQGSEA. This CDR3 comprises 11 residues. V was shortened by 4 bases and J by 1 base, with 4 bases between the two germline ends. CDR3 loop: CSVGSNYGYTF. The DNA of the CDR3 is TGCAGCGTTGGTAGTAACTATGGCTACACCTTC.

The rearrangement links TRBV6-2 or TRBV6-3 to TRBJ2-5; 9 positions match TRBD2. CDR3 size: 16 residues. CDR1 is MNHEY, CDR2 SVGEGT, per germline. The J segment lost 7 bases and the V segment lost 2 bases, leaving 11 bases of the junction unmatched. The CDR3 coding sequence is TGTGCCAGCAGTTACGGGATAGCGGGGGCAGCCGGGACCCAGTACTTC. Translating it yields CASSYGIAGAAGTQYF.

This clonotype is a singleton in its sample. Possible read error: a much larger clone is one base away. The chain employs TRBV25-1 and TRBJ2-4; possible D gene TRBD1, 5 bases. The CDR3 is made up of 16 amino acids. V lost 3 bases and J lost 0, with 12 bases in between. Germline CDR1 reads MGHDK; CDR2 reads SYGVNS. The CDR3: CASSEPDSLAKNIQYF. The CDR3 DNA sequence: TGTGCCAGCAGTGAGCCCGACAGCCTAGCCAAAAACATTCAGTACTTC.

There are many counts of this clonotype. The J gene is TRBJ2-6, the V gene TRBV7-9; no definite D call. The germline CDR1 and CDR2 sequences are SEHNR and FQNEAQ (reference sequence). With 5 bases removed from V and 0 bases from J, the gap between germline ends came to 11 bases. The CDR3 has 16 amino acids. The CDR3 sequence: CASSPGAHSGANVLTF. CDR3 DNA: TGTGCCAGCAGCCCCGGAGCCCACTCTGGGGCCAACGTCCTGACTTTC.

This clonotype was found many times. The chain links TRBV14 to TRBJ2-7, with D uncertain. V was shortened by 5 bases and J by 10 bases, with 18 bases between the two germline ends. Germline-derived CDR1 and CDR2 are SGHDN and FVKESK. This CDR3 spans 13 amino acids. CDR3 bases: TGTGCCAGCAGCACCCGACCACCCACGTTCCAGTACTTC. It yields the protein CASSTRPPTFQYF. Using reference TRBV14 and TRBJ2-7 for the parts outside the CDR3, the full variable domain is EAGVTQFPSHSVIEKGQTVTLRCDPISGHDNLYWYRRVMGKEIKFLLHFVKESKQDESGMPNNRFLAERTGGTYSTLKVQPAELEDSGVYFCASSTRPPTFQYFGPGTRLTVT.

In this sample, this clonotype turned up a few times. This chain links TRBV7-9 with TRBJ2-5; no reliable D call. The germline V gene encodes CDR1 SEHNR and CDR2 FQNEAQ (reference sequence). V lost 2 bases to trimming and J lost 4 bases, with 8 bases between them. The CDR3 has 13 amino acids. CDR3 amino acids: CASSLNSPETQYF. DNA of the CDR3: TGTGCCAGCAGCTTAAACAGCCCAGAGACCCAGTACTTC.

A remark on this clonotype: This may be a read error, as it is one base from a much larger clone. The chain has TRBV7-9 and TRBJ1-4, with TRBD1 as a possible D gene (5 bases). The CDR3 loop spans 13 amino acids. Germline V CDR1 and CDR2: SEHNR, FQNEAQ (reference sequence). CDR3 protein: CASRTGLVEKLVF. The CDR3 DNA sequence: TGTGCCAGCAGGACGGGGCTGGTAGAAAAACTGGTTTTT.

CDR3 sequence reads: CASSQDGGRVQETQYF. The CDR3 region has the DNA TGCGCCAGCAGCCAAGATGGCGGCAGGGTCCAAGAGACCCAGTACTTC. J is TRBJ2-5 and V is TRBV4-3; D is possibly TRBD1 (5 bases). Between the trimmed V and J ends, which lost 0 bases and 1 base, there was a span of 12 bases. Looked up from germline, CDR1 is LGHNA and CDR2 is YSLEER. This CDR3 contains 16 residues.

This clonotype appeared a few times. The rearrangement uses TRBV6-2 or TRBV6-3 and TRBJ2-7; TRBD2 matches 8 bases. V gave up 2 bases and J gave up 0 bases; unmatched junction bases: 3. The germline V gene has CDR1 MNHEY and CDR2 SVGEGT. This CDR3 region has 15 residues. This CDR3 is CASSYLREDSYEQYF. CDR3 nucleotide sequence: TGTGCCAGCAGTTACCTGCGGGAGGACTCCTACGAGCAGTACTTC.

The rearrangement uses TRBV12-5 and TRBJ2-5; tentative D call: TRBD1 (5 bases). CDR3 length: 15 residues. Trimming pared 3 bases from V and 4 bases from J, leaving 15 bases between. CDR1 is LGHNT and CDR2 is FRNRAP in the germline V gene. CDR3 DNA sequence: TGTGCTAGTGGTTTAGGTTGGGGCCCCGGAGAGACCCAGTACTTC. Protein sequence: CASGLGWGPGETQYF.

The chain has TRBV10-1 and TRBJ1-5; D ambiguous. CDR3 size: 15 residues. Germline V CDR1 and CDR2: WNHNN, SYGVQD (reference sequence). Trimming took off 1 base at V and 5 bases at J, with 12 bases between the two ends. As DNA, the CDR3 is TGCGCCAGCAGTGAGTTTCGAAAGAGGCATCAGCCCCAGCATTTT. Translated, it gives CASSEFRKRHQPQHF.

With regard to this clonotype: A junction boundary mismatches the germline segment, possibly from a read error. The rearrangement joins TRBV19 to TRBJ1-1; the D gene is possibly TRBD1 (5 bases). The CDR3 spans 16 residues. Germline V gene data show CDR1 as LNHDA and CDR2 as SQIVND (reference sequence). The CDR3 nucleotides are TGTGCCAGTAGTATCAACCCGGGGGTGGTGAACACTGGAGCTTTCTTT. The encoded protein is CASSINPGVVNTGAFF.

This chain uses TRBV4-1 with TRBJ1-3; D gene uncertain. The CDR3 has 17 amino acids. The ends were cut back, 3 bases at V and 0 bases at J, with 15 bases in the middle. CDR1 is MGHRA and CDR2 is YSYEKL in the germline V gene. CDR3 sequence reads: CASSHAVVGRSGNTIYF. In DNA form, the CDR3 reads TGCGCCAGCAGCCACGCCGTGGTGGGCCGCTCTGGAAACACCATATATTTT.